Shown below are 16 T cell receptor beta chains from a single sample sequenced in a study of blood T cell repertoires in COVID-19. Data came from immunoSEQ multiplex PCR; TCRdb stores just in-frame clones and leaves some out. The data contain 350,000 to 550,000 clones, 80% to 90% of them seen just once; the ten biggest clones take up 0.9% to 1.2%. Input material: PBMCs or T cells enriched from blood (not recorded which). All receptors derive from a young man who had recovered from COVID-19.

The chain carries TRBV10-3 and TRBJ2-7; TRBD1 aligns across 12 bases. Germline CDR1 reads ENHRY; CDR2 reads SYGVKD. Trimming removed 10 bases from V and 5 bases from J; junction bases left unmatched: 15. The CDR3 loop spans 16 amino acids. The CDR3 reads CATAGTGGTWGNEQYF. CDR3 nucleotide sequence: TGTGCCACGGCAGGGACAGGGGGCACATGGGGAAACGAGCAGTACTTC.

V gene TRBV27 combines with J gene TRBJ1-1; maybe TRBD1 (6 bases). Germline CDR1 MNHEY, CDR2 SMNVEV (reference sequence). The CDR3 runs 14 residues. Trimming removed 2 bases from V and 3 bases from J, with 10 bases in between. Written as DNA, the CDR3 is TGTGCCAGCAGTTTACAGGGGAGGGACACTGAAGCTTTCTTT. Amino acids: CASSLQGRDTEAFF.

This chain links TRBV7-3 with TRBJ2-1; D remains ambiguous. This CDR3 has 13 residues. Germline V CDR1 and CDR2: SGHTA, FQGTGA. V was trimmed by 5 bases and J by 3 bases, leaving 8 bases between them. The CDR3 region has the DNA TGTGCCAGCAGCCTAAACTACTACAATGAGCAGTTCTTC. It is translated as CASSLNYYNEQFF.

This sequence joins TRBV19 and TRBJ1-1, with D maybe TRBD1 (5 bases). The CDR3 is 13 residues long. From germline, CDR1 is LNHDA and CDR2 SQIVND (reference sequence). V lost 4 bases and J 7 bases, leaving 13 bases between the germline ends. The CDR3 sequence: CASSNDIQGEAFF. The DNA for the CDR3 is TGTGCCAGTAGTAACGACATCCAGGGTGAAGCTTTCTTT.

The chain links TRBV4-1 to TRBJ2-7, with 9 bases aligning to TRBD1. Germline loops: CDR1 MGHRA, CDR2 YSYEKL. Losses at the gene ends were 2 bases for V and 0 bases for J; bases not matched to a gene: 8. The CDR3 totals 17 residues. The CDR3 bases are TGCGCCAGCAGCCAAAAGGCCGGGACAGGGAACTCCTACGAGCAGTACTTC. This sequence encodes CASSQKAGTGNSYEQYF.

The rearrangement uses TRBV19 and TRBJ2-1, with D hard to call. Per germline, CDR1 LNHDA and CDR2 SQIVND (reference sequence). Trimming pared 3 bases from V and 5 bases from J, leaving 5 bases between. This CDR3 is built from 12 residues. CDR3 loop: CASSIRDNEQFF. CDR3 nucleotides: TGTGCCAGTAGTATTCGCGACAATGAGCAGTTCTTC.

J is TRBJ2-7 and V is TRBV5-1; weak D call: TRBD2 (5 bases). Germline CDR1 reads SGHRS; CDR2 reads YFSETQ. This CDR3 has 11 amino acids. Trimming stripped 7 bases from V and 6 bases from J, with 11 bases between. The CDR3 loop is CASGLASEQYF. The CDR3 DNA reads TGCGCCAGCGGTCTAGCATCCGAGCAGTACTTC.

The chain uses TRBV27 and TRBJ2-1; D not resolved. V was cut by 6 bases and J by 8 bases, with 23 bases left in between. Germline V CDR1 and CDR2: MNHEY, SMNVEV (reference sequence). This CDR3 region has 16 residues. This CDR3 reads CASSEQRADVRDEQFF. CDR3 nucleotide sequence: TGTGCCAGCAGCGAACAACGTGCAGACGTCCGGGATGAGCAGTTCTTC.

The chain has TRBV4-1 and TRBJ2-2; 11 bases fit TRBD2. Unmatched junction bases numbered 5, after V lost 0 bases and J lost 8 bases. CDR3 length: 16 amino acids. CDR1 and CDR2 (germline): MGHRA, YSYEKL. DNA for the CDR3: TGCGCCAGCAGCCAAGAAGGACTAGCGGGTCCTGGGGAGCTGTTTTTT. Protein sequence: CASSQEGLAGPGELFF.

J is TRBJ1-5 and V is TRBV15, with no clear D. Germline V gene sequence: CDR1 LNHNV, CDR2 YYDKDF (reference sequence). This CDR3 has 14 residues. Trimming removed 3 bases from V and 3 bases from J, with 9 bases in between. CDR3 sequence: CATSSMTPNQPQHF. The CDR3 nucleotides are TGTGCCACCAGCAGTATGACACCCAATCAGCCCCAGCATTTT.

This clone has only a few counts. The CDR3 region is CASFGINEKLFF. The CDR3 nucleotides read TGTGCCAGCTTCGGGATTAATGAAAAACTGTTTTTT. The chain employs TRBV18 and TRBJ1-4; D gene unclear. CDR3 length equals 12 residues. The germline gives CDR1 KGHSH, CDR2 LQKENI. Trimming took off 7 bases at V and 4 bases at J, with 7 bases between the two ends.

This clone was seen more than once but under ten times. The gene calls are TRBV19 and TRBJ1-5; 12 bases match TRBD1. Germline loops: CDR1 LNHDA, CDR2 SQIVND (reference sequence). This CDR3 is 17 amino acids long. The trim removed 8 bases at V and 3 bases at J, leaving 11 bases unmatched. The CDR3 nucleotides read TGTGCCAGTTCCCCGGGACAGGGGGCCAGGTACAATCAGCCCCAGCATTTT. It is translated as CASSPGQGARYNQPQHF.

This chain links TRBV6-6 with TRBJ1-1; 8 bases fit TRBD1. V dropped 3 bases and J dropped 3; count of bases not matched to a gene: 3. The CDR3 sequence is 14 residues long. Looked up from germline, CDR1 is MNHNY and CDR2 is SVGAGI (reference sequence). The CDR3 nucleotides read TGTGCCAGCAGTTATCAGGGGGCGGACACTGAAGCTTTCTTT. It codes for CASSYQGADTEAFF.

This chain uses TRBV5-5 with TRBJ2-5; D not resolved. Looked up from germline, CDR1 is SGHKS and CDR2 is YYEKEE (reference sequence). V was cut by 2 bases and J by 8 bases, with 7 bases left in between. This CDR3 region has 11 residues. Here the CDR3 reads CASSLQRTQYF. CDR3 DNA: TGTGCCAGCAGCTTACAGAGAACCCAGTACTTC.

The gene calls are TRBV4-1 and TRBJ1-2; D perhaps matches TRBD1 (5 bases). V lost 1 base and J lost 2, with 11 bases in between. The CDR3 has 15 residues. The V gene's germline CDR1 is MGHRA and CDR2 YSYEKL. The CDR3: CASSQGGSKNYGYTF. In DNA, the CDR3 is TGCGCCAGCAGCCAAGGGGGCAGTAAAAACTATGGCTACACCTTC.

V and J are TRBV28 and TRBJ2-1; D not resolved. Germline values: CDR1 MDHEN, CDR2 SYDVKM. The CDR3 covers 11 residues. The V end lost 10 bases, the J end lost 1 base, and 5 bases lay between the germline ends. As DNA, the CDR3 is TGTGCCACCTTATCCTACAATGAGCAGTTCTTC. It codes for CATLSYNEQFF. The variable domain in full, with the rest retrieved from reference TRBV28 and TRBJ2-1, is DVKVTQSSRYLVKRTGEKVFLECVQDMDHENMFWYRQDPGLGLRLIYFSYDVKMKEKGDIPEGYSVSREKKERFSLILESASTNQTSMYLCATLSYNEQFFGPGTRLTVL.